The present T cell receptor (beta chain) was sequenced within a study of Graves' ophthalmopathy and Graves' hyperthyroidism. General study points: In separating ophthalmopathy from stable hyperthyroidism, a 13-signature model achieved 85% to 90% sensitivity and about 80% specificity. Most expanded clonotypes in thyroid above 0.001 frequency also showed up in blood.

CDR3 size: 14 residues. V was shortened by 7 bases and J by 3 bases, with 16 bases between the two germline ends. Germline CDR1 is MDHEN and CDR2 is SYDVKM. On this clonotype: Its specificity is not known.

Each donor who had ophthalmopathy showed moderate-to-severe activity, a CAS of ≥3, a NOSPECS of ≥4, and a duration under 3 months. Uncontrolled infections, pregnancy, lactation or other autoimmune diseases led to patient exclusion. For repertoire sequencing, the TCR beta CDR3 regions were amplified from RNA transcripts. RT-PCR in the first round used HTBI primers; a second-round multiplex PCR followed. One entry per CDR3 protein, called by TCRdb with MiXCR from the multiplex PCR reads. The sample lists approximately 460,000 distinct CDR3 sequences; approximately 14% were seen once. Sequenced: blood. The receptor was derived from a woman in her twenties or thirties with Graves' ophthalmopathy. The chain is built from TRBV28 and TRBJ2-7; D perhaps matches TRBD1 (6 bases). The CDR3 reads CASNTPGHNYEQYF. In DNA form, the CDR3 reads TGTGCCAGCAACACTCCGGGACACAACTACGAGCAGTACTTC. Together with reference TRBV28 and TRBJ2-7, the CDR3 gives the full variable domain: DVKVTQSSRYLVKRTGEKVFLECVQDMDHENMFWYRQDPGLGLRLIYFSYDVKMKEKGDIPEGYSVSREKKERFSLILESASTNQTSMYLCASNTPGHNYEQYFGPGTRLTVT.